This TCR beta chain was sequenced for a study of blood T cell repertoires in COVID-19. Study at large: The United States, Italy and Spain were the sources of the acute and convalescent COVID-19 samples. PBMCs, B-cell-depleted T cells, or T cells provided the cDNA or gDNA that made up the material.

The V end was cut by 5 bases, the J end by 4 bases, with 14 bases between. Germline assignment: CDR1 MNHEY and CDR2 SMNVEV (reference sequence). This CDR3 contains 14 residues. Per the study methods: Estimates of nucleated cell counts were drawn from the amplification of reference gene primers. The repertoire was sequenced with immunoSEQ multiplex PCR; TCRdb's copy has only in-frame clones and lacks some. V, J and clone size are taken as reported in that table, and D and trimming were inferred from the DNA itself. The table includes under 200,000 clones, over 75% detected once. V gene TRBV27 combines with J gene TRBJ1-1, with D possibly being TRBD1 (5 bases). This TCR was recovered from a man in his forties with active or convalescent COVID-19. Specimen: peripheral blood. In DNA form, the CDR3 reads TGTGCCAGCAGTGAACGCAGGGAGGCCACTGAAGCTTTCTTT. This encodes CASSERREATEAFF.